These 17 T cell receptor beta chains came from one sample sequenced in a study of blood T cell repertoires in COVID-19. Profiling relied on immunoSEQ multiplex PCR, and the TCRdb table lists in-frame clones only, not all of them. The sample yields 210,000 or so clones, 75% to 85% seen once. The sample taken for sequencing was PBMCs or T cells enriched from blood (not recorded which). These receptors all come from a man aged 30 to 45 with acute COVID-19.

The rearrangement links TRBV25-1 to TRBJ1-4; possible D gene TRBD1, 5 bases. CDR3 length equals 16 residues. V gave up 4 bases and J gave up 1 base, with 13 bases separating them. The germline CDR1 and CDR2 sequences are MGHDK and SYGVNS. CDR3 nucleotides: TGTGCCAGCAGTGGCCTCACGGGGGGAACTAATGAAAAACTGTTTTTT. Residues: CASSGLTGGTNEKLFF.

This clone was detected once. The V gene is TRBV15, the J gene TRBJ1-2; TRBD1 matches 7 bases. CDR1 and CDR2 (germline): LNHNV, YYDKDF (reference sequence). The CDR3 extends over 15 amino acids. V gave up 3 bases and J gave up 2 bases; unmatched junction bases: 6. The CDR3 DNA sequence: TGTGCCACCAGCAGTAACGGACAGGCGAACTATGGCTACACCTTC. Its translation is CATSSNGQANYGYTF.

V is TRBV7-3 and J is TRBJ1-6; TRBD1 matches at 9 bases. V dropped 5 bases and J dropped 5; count of bases not matched to a gene: 7. CDR1 and CDR2 from the germline V gene are SGHTA and FQGTGA. The CDR3 spans 16 residues. The CDR3 region is CASSPTGQGNNSPLHF. CDR3 nucleotide sequence: TGTGCCAGCAGCCCAACGGGACAGGGCAATAATTCACCCCTCCACTTT. Complete variable domain (other parts from reference TRBV7-3 and TRBJ1-6): GAGVSQTPSNKVTEKGKYVELRCDPISGHTALYWYRQSLGQGPEFLIYFQGTGAADDSGLPNDRFFAVRPEGSVSTLKIQRTERGDSAVYLCASSPTGQGNNSPLHFGNGTRLTVT.

This rearrangement joins TRBV30 to TRBJ2-7; TRBD1 aligns across 9 bases. This CDR3 comprises 14 residues. Germline assignment: CDR1 GTSNPN and CDR2 SVGIG (reference sequence). J lost 6 bases, V lost 0 bases, and 6 bases had no gene match. Written as DNA, the CDR3 is TGTGCCTGGAGTGTATACAGGGGGCAACTCGAGCAGTACTTC. It codes for CAWSVYRGQLEQYF. The full variable domain, in which reference TRBV30 and TRBJ2-7 provide the parts outside the CDR3, is SQTIHQWPATLVQPVGSPLSLECTVEGTSNPNLYWYRQAAGRGLQLLFYSVGIGQISSEVPQNLSASRPQDRQFILSSKKLLLSDSGFYLCAWSVYRGQLEQYFGPGTRLTVT.

The V call is TRBV10-3, the J call TRBJ1-1, with TRBD1 matching 7 bases. CDR1 is ENHRY and CDR2 is SYGVKD in the germline V gene. The trim removed 11 bases at V and 3 bases at J, leaving 9 bases unmatched. The CDR3 spans 13 residues. The CDR3 region is CALRQGIYTEAFF. In DNA, the CDR3 is TGTGCCCTCCGACAGGGCATTTACACTGAAGCTTTCTTT.

This clone was seen a few times. The V and J genes are TRBV3-1 (or the pseudogene TRBV3-2) and TRBJ1-1, with D unresolved. V was pared by 4 bases and J by 1 base, with 10 bases between. Germline assignment: CDR1 LGHDT and CDR2 YNNKEL (reference sequence). This CDR3 is 14 amino acids long. The CDR3 region is CASSPKLQNTEAFF. Written as DNA, the CDR3 is TGTGCCAGCAGCCCGAAACTACAGAACACTGAAGCTTTCTTT.

The J gene is TRBJ1-2, the V gene TRBV7-9; D is uncertain. The CDR3 extends over 14 amino acids. Per the germline V gene, CDR1 is SEHNR and CDR2 is FQNEAQ (reference sequence). Deletions cut 2 bases from V and 1 base from J, with 8 bases between. The CDR3 is CASSLSSGNYGYTF. CDR3 DNA: TGTGCCAGCAGCTTATCGAGCGGTAACTATGGCTACACCTTC.

The rearrangement joins TRBV18 to TRBJ1-5; a possible D gene is TRBD1 (5 bases). The length of the CDR3 is 15 residues. Looked up from germline, CDR1 is KGHSH and CDR2 is LQKENI. The ends were cut back, 5 bases at V and 7 bases at J, with 18 bases in the middle. This chain's CDR3 is CASSSSGEGLQPQHF. The CDR3, as DNA: TGTGCCAGCTCATCCTCGGGGGAGGGGTTACAGCCCCAGCATTTT.

This clone came up once. The chain recombines TRBV7-3 with TRBJ1-6; weak D call: TRBD1 (5 bases). The CDR3 is made up of 14 amino acids. Germline V lookup: CDR1 SGHTA, CDR2 FQGTGA. Trimming shortened V by 2 bases and J by 8 bases, and 10 bases separated the two germline ends. The CDR3 reads CASSLWGGDSPLHF. CDR3 DNA sequence: TGTGCCAGCAGCTTATGGGGCGGAGATTCACCCCTCCACTTT.

The chain is built from TRBV7-9 and TRBJ2-1; 13 bases are shared with TRBD2. The V gene end was trimmed by 1 base and the J gene end by 4 bases; junction bases not matched to a gene: 1. Germline assignment: CDR1 SEHNR and CDR2 FQNEAQ (reference sequence). The CDR3 is 16 amino acids. The CDR3 coding sequence is TGTGCCAGCAGCTTAGAGACTAGCGGGGGGTACAATGAGCAGTTCTTC. This codes for CASSLETSGGYNEQFF.

This clone has a single count. The chain joins TRBV5-6 to TRBJ1-2; possible D gene TRBD1, 5 bases. The CDR3 is 13 amino acids. Germline V CDR1 and CDR2: SGHDT, YYEEEE. Trimming left V 5 bases short and J 4 bases short, with 12 bases between. CDR3 sequence (DNA): TGTGCCAGCAGGCTCGGGGGAATCTATGGCTACACCTTC. As protein: CASRLGGIYGYTF.

A word on this clone: Other DNA sequences in the sample encode the same CDR3. The chain joins TRBV24-1 to TRBJ1-5; D possibly corresponds to TRBD1 (6 bases). Trimming pared 4 bases from V and 4 bases from J, leaving 7 bases between. This CDR3 is built from 13 residues. The germline gives CDR1 KGHDR, CDR2 SFDVKD. The CDR3 DNA follows: TGTGCCACCAGTGAACAGGGAAATCAGCCCCAGCATTTT. This sequence encodes CATSEQGNQPQHF.

The V gene is TRBV9, the J gene TRBJ1-2; TRBD1 agrees at 7 bases. The V segment lost 3 bases and the J segment 3 bases; nucleotides outside the gene matches: 8. This CDR3 is 15 amino acids long. The V gene's germline CDR1 is SGDLS and CDR2 YYNGEE. The CDR3 is CASSAPLQGYYGYTF. CDR3 DNA: TGTGCCAGCAGCGCGCCCCTACAGGGGTACTATGGCTACACCTTC. The variable domain in full, with the rest retrieved from reference TRBV9 and TRBJ1-2, is DSGVTQTPKHLITATGQRVTLRCSPRSGDLSVYWYQQSLDQGLQFLIQYYNGEERAKGNILERFSAQQFPDLHSELNLSSLELGDSALYFCASSAPLQGYYGYTFGSGTRLTVV.

The chain combines TRBV2 with TRBJ1-4; TRBD1 agrees at 10 bases. This CDR3 spans 13 amino acids. Per the germline V gene, CDR1 is SNHLY and CDR2 is FYNNEI. With V trimmed by 6 bases and J by 7 bases, 2 bases remained unmatched. CDR3 coding DNA: TGTGCCAGCAGAGGGACAGGGGTTGAAAAACTGTTTTTT. Its translation is CASRGTGVEKLFF.

This clone was found once. The CDR3 bases are TGCGCCAGCAGCCAAGGGCCCCCGGGAGTAGATGGGTATGGCTACACCTTC. Amino acids: CASSQGPPGVDGYGYTF. The genes are TRBV4-1 and TRBJ1-2; D unresolved. V shed 1 base and J shed 5 bases, with 20 bases lying between them. CDR1 is MGHRA, CDR2 YSYEKL, per germline. CDR3 length: 17 residues.

The genes are TRBV7-3 and TRBJ2-2, with D possibly matching TRBD1 (6 bases). The CDR3 totals 14 residues. Germline V gene data show CDR1 as SGHTA and CDR2 as FQGTGA. Trimming shortened V by 5 bases and J by 3 bases, and 10 bases separated the two germline ends. The CDR3 is CASSPGGDTGELFF. The CDR3, as DNA: TGTGCCAGCAGCCCTGGGGGCGACACCGGGGAGCTGTTTTTT.

A note on this clone: Since a much larger clone is just one base distant, this may be a read error. The V and J genes are TRBV5-6 and TRBJ2-2; D gene uncertain. The CDR3 length is 15 residues. The V end was cut by 0 bases, the J end by 0 bases, with 6 bases between. Germline V gene sequence: CDR1 SGHDT, CDR2 YYEEEE. The CDR3 reads CASSLGAANTGELFF. The CDR3 DNA follows: TGTGCCAGCAGCTTGGGGGCCGCGAACACCGGGGAGCTGTTTTTT.